These 26 T cell receptor beta chains share one sample of origin, sequenced in a study of PD-1 blockade in classical Hodgkin lymphoma. As for time point: cycle 4 day 1 (C4D1), after 6 weeks of nivolumab. Following autologous stem cell transplantation, relapse occurred in every patient, and exposure to brentuximab vedotin varied. Data came from immunoSEQ multiplex PCR; TCRdb stores just in-frame clones and leaves some out. Among 90,000 or so clones listed, around 80% were seen once. The sequenced sample was peripheral blood mononuclear cells (PBMCs), obtained before the fourth cycle of nivolumab. These receptors originate from a human donor with classical Hodgkin lymphoma.

The chain recombines TRBV6-1 with TRBJ1-2; TRBD1 matches at 10 bases. The CDR3 runs 13 residues. Trimming took 4 bases from V and 4 from J; bases not matched to a gene: 0. The germline CDR1 and CDR2 sequences are MNHNS and SASEGT. CDR3 sequence: CASSGTGGYGYTF. The CDR3 DNA reads as TGTGCCAGCAGTGGGACAGGGGGCTATGGCTACACCTTC.

By share of the sample, this clone is medium-sized. The V gene is TRBV11-2, the J gene TRBJ1-5, with TRBD1 identical over 10 bases. The CDR3 runs to 15 residues. The germline V gene encodes CDR1 SGHAT and CDR2 FQNNGV. J was trimmed by 3 bases and V by 5 bases; bases with no gene match: 4. DNA for the CDR3: TGTGCCAGCAGCCCCGGGACAGGGGTCAATCAGCCCCAGCATTTT. Encoded protein: CASSPGTGVNQPQHF.

The genes are TRBV7-9 and TRBJ1-1; D is unclear. V was clipped by 1 base and J by 4 bases, with 7 bases between them. The length of the CDR3 is 13 residues. Germline CDR1 is SEHNR and CDR2 is FQNEAQ (reference sequence). The CDR3: CASSLEGVTEAFF. CDR3 DNA sequence: TGTGCCAGCAGCTTAGAAGGCGTCACTGAAGCTTTCTTT.

The table lists this clone with a few counts. The rearrangement uses TRBV5-6 and TRBJ1-5, with D unclear. The CDR3 length is 12 residues. Trimming pared 0 bases from V and 5 bases from J, leaving 3 bases between. The germline CDR1 and CDR2 sequences are SGHDT and YYEEEE. CDR3 residues: CASSLEDQPQHF. The CDR3 bases are TGTGCCAGCAGCTTGGAGGATCAGCCCCAGCATTTT.

In its sample, this clone was seen a few times. The same CDR3 also results from other DNA sequences found in this sample. This rearrangement joins TRBV18 to TRBJ2-2; D gene uncertain. V was trimmed by 3 bases and J by 3 bases, leaving 5 bases between them. CDR3 length: 13 residues. CDR1 is KGHSH and CDR2 is LQKENI in the germline V gene. CDR3 nucleotide sequence: TGTGCCAGCTCACCGACGGACACCGGGGAGCTGTTTTTT. Translating gives CASSPTDTGELFF.

There are many counts of this clone. The CDR3 nucleotides read TGTGCCAGCAGTCGTACCGGGACAGGGGGCCACACTGAAGCTTTCTTT. Translating it yields CASSRTGTGGHTEAFF. The chain carries TRBV7-3 and TRBJ1-1, with 12 nucleotides matching TRBD1. The V segment lost 6 bases and the J segment 3 bases; nucleotides outside the gene matches: 8. From germline, CDR1 is SGHTA and CDR2 FQGTGA. This CDR3 is built from 16 residues.

This chain uses TRBV5-6 with TRBJ1-1, with D unclear. Germline CDR1 is SGHDT and CDR2 is YYEEEE. This CDR3 is built from 14 residues. V lost 3 bases and J 2 bases, leaving 11 bases between the germline ends. In nucleotides, the CDR3 is TGTGCCAGCAGCTCGAGGGCCGTAAACACTGAAGCTTTCTTT. Translated, it gives CASSSRAVNTEAFF.

This chain uses TRBV6-5 with TRBJ2-7, with 8 bases fitting TRBD1. CDR1 is MNHEY, CDR2 SVGAGI, per germline. This CDR3 has 15 amino acids. Trimming took 6 bases from V and 1 from J; bases not matched to a gene: 8. CDR3: CASRSGQGVSYEQYF. CDR3 in DNA: TGTGCCAGCAGGTCCGGACAGGGAGTTTCCTACGAGCAGTACTTC.

V gene TRBV7-4 combines with J gene TRBJ2-3; 13 bases fit TRBD2. The germline V gene has CDR1 SGHVT and CDR2 SQSDAQ. The ends lost 1 base at V and 2 bases at J; junction bases unmatched: 12. The CDR3 loop spans 20 amino acids. The CDR3 sequence is CASSLGFMGTSGKITDTQYF. The CDR3 coding sequence is TGTGCCAGCAGCTTAGGATTTATGGGGACTAGCGGGAAGATCACAGATACGCAGTATTTT.

V is TRBV6-1 and J is TRBJ2-1; 12 bases line up with TRBD2. The germline V gene encodes CDR1 MNHNS and CDR2 SASEGT. The ends lost 1 base at V and 5 bases at J; junction bases unmatched: 9. CDR3 length equals 18 residues. In DNA, the CDR3 is TGTGCCAGCAGTGAAGAACCTAGCGGGGGGGCCTGGAACAATGAGCAGTTCTTC. Its protein product is CASSEEPSGGAWNNEQFF.

There are a few counts of this clone. The chain recombines TRBV18 with TRBJ1-2, with a weak D call TRBD1 (5 bases). The CDR3 is 14 amino acids. Germline CDR1 KGHSH, CDR2 LQKENI. Trimming cost V 3 bases and J 2 bases, with 10 bases left between them. The CDR3 nucleotides read TGTGCCAGCTCACCCAACAGGAAAAACTATGGCTACACCTTC. It encodes CASSPNRKNYGYTF.

J is TRBJ2-7 and V is TRBV6-5; 8 positions agree with TRBD1. Germline loops: CDR1 MNHEY, CDR2 SVGAGI. This CDR3 is 13 amino acids long. Trimming removed 5 bases from V and 7 bases from J; junction bases left unmatched: 7. CDR3 nucleotides: TGTGCCAGCAGTCTCCAGGGGGCAGGGGAGCAGTACTTC. Amino acids: CASSLQGAGEQYF.

This chain links TRBV18 with TRBJ2-5; no clear D gene. In germline, CDR1 is KGHSH, CDR2 LQKENI. V was cut by 0 bases and J by 5 bases, with 7 bases left in between. The length of the CDR3 is 13 residues. As DNA, the CDR3 is TGTGCCAGCTCACCACCAGGGCCTGAGACCCAGTACTTC. Residues: CASSPPGPETQYF.

The J gene is TRBJ2-7, the V gene TRBV6-5, with TRBD1 matching 11 bases. V was pared by 6 bases and J by 4 bases, with 5 bases of the junction left unmatched. The V gene's germline CDR1 is MNHEY and CDR2 SVGAGI. The length of the CDR3 is 14 residues. The CDR3 DNA follows: TGTGCCAGCAGAAGCGGGACAGGGGGTTACGAGCAGTACTTC. Its protein is CASRSGTGGYEQYF.

This clone has a single count. The chain employs TRBV21-1 and TRBJ2-5; the D segment call TRBD1 is taken from the table without a DNA check. TRBV21-1 is a known pseudogene. The CDR3 runs to 15 residues. The CDR3 DNA follows: TGTGCCAGCGAAAACTGGGACACCTACCAAGAGACCCAGTACTTC. It translates to CASENWDTYQETQYF.

This clone was observed a handful of times. The rearrangement links TRBV2 to TRBJ2-7; TRBD2 agrees at 13 bases. V was pared by 7 bases and J by 6 bases, with 6 bases of the junction left unmatched. Per germline, CDR1 SNHLY and CDR2 FYNNEI. The CDR3 totals 14 residues. CDR3 sequence: CASMPRLAGGEQYF. DNA of the CDR3: TGTGCCAGCATGCCCCGACTAGCGGGGGGCGAGCAGTACTTC.

V and J are TRBV6-5 and TRBJ1-2; D call uncertain. V was clipped by 2 bases and J by 7 bases, with 11 bases between them. The germline V gene encodes CDR1 MNHEY and CDR2 SVGAGI. This CDR3 is 13 amino acids long. The CDR3 sequence: CASSYGVTTGYTF. The CDR3 DNA is TGTGCCAGCAGTTACGGGGTTACCACTGGCTACACCTTC.

The rearrangement uses TRBV7-9 and TRBJ2-3; 7 bases map to TRBD2. Unmatched junction bases numbered 3, after V lost 1 base and J lost 5 bases. The CDR3 runs 14 residues. Germline CDR1 and CDR2: SEHNR and FQNEAQ (reference sequence). CDR3 bases: TGTGCCAGCAGCTTAGTGACGGGAGGAGATACGCAGTATTTT. As protein: CASSLVTGGDTQYF.

This clone was observed a single time. The V gene is TRBV6-5, the J gene TRBJ1-5; 7 nucleotides agree with TRBD1. The germline V gene encodes CDR1 MNHEY and CDR2 SVGAGI. CDR3 length: 13 amino acids. J lost 5 bases, V lost 2 bases, and 0 bases had no gene match. The CDR3 sequence: CASSYQGDQPQHF. The CDR3 DNA follows: TGTGCCAGCAGTTACCAGGGGGATCAGCCCCAGCATTTT.

V gene TRBV2 combines with J gene TRBJ1-2, with TRBD1 matching 10 bases. The germline CDR1 and CDR2 sequences are SNHLY and FYNNEI. The CDR3 length is 12 residues. V was clipped by 6 bases and J by 8 bases; unmatched bases: 3. CDR3 loop: CASRGQGFGYTF. In DNA, the CDR3 is TGTGCCAGCAGGGGACAGGGGTTCGGCTACACCTTC.

The rearrangement links TRBV6-5 to TRBJ1-6; D possibly corresponds to TRBD1 (5 bases). The CDR3 has 15 residues. Deletions cut 1 base from V and 10 bases from J, with 14 bases between. Germline V gives CDR1 MNHEY, CDR2 SVGAGI. CDR3 protein: CASSYLGGSTSPLHF. In nucleotides, the CDR3 is TGTGCCAGCAGTTACTTGGGGGGATCTACCTCACCCCTCCACTTT.

The chain combines TRBV6-6 with TRBJ2-7, with TRBD1 matching over 7 bases. The CDR3 has 15 amino acids. In germline, CDR1 is MNHNY, CDR2 SVGAGI (reference sequence). V lost 0 bases, J lost 3 bases, and 5 bases stayed unmatched. CDR3 DNA sequence: TGTGCCAGCAGTTACTCGATAGGACAGGTCTACGAGCAGTACTTC. It specifies CASSYSIGQVYEQYF.

This clone was recorded only once. The chain is built from TRBV4-1 and TRBJ2-1; 9 bases fit TRBD2. Germline trimming cut 4 bases from V and 7 bases from J; bases unmatched to any gene: 17. This CDR3 spans 18 amino acids. Germline loops: CDR1 MGHRA, CDR2 YSYEKL. CDR3 in DNA: TGCGCCAGCAGCCCTTGGGCGGGAGGGTTCTCAACGGGTAATGAGCAGTTCTTC. It specifies CASSPWAGGFSTGNEQFF.

The V and J genes are TRBV11-1 and TRBJ2-7, with 8 bases that match TRBD1. Germline V gene sequence: CDR1 SGHAT, CDR2 FQDESV (reference sequence). The CDR3 is made up of 15 amino acids. Germline trimming cut 1 base from V and 7 bases from J; bases unmatched to any gene: 9. The CDR3 loop is CASSLGSQGDREQYF. The CDR3 DNA reads TGTGCCAGCAGCTTAGGATCACAGGGGGATCGGGAGCAGTACTTC.

The V call is TRBV5-5, the J call TRBJ2-5; D is perhaps TRBD2 (5 bases). V dropped 0 bases and J dropped 2 bases, with 11 bases sitting between them. The CDR3 extends over 15 amino acids. The germline gives CDR1 SGHKS, CDR2 YYEKEE (reference sequence). The CDR3 DNA follows: TGTGCCAGCAGCTTGGGGGTTGGGAGTCAAGAGACCCAGTACTTC. The encoded protein is CASSLGVGSQETQYF.

The rearrangement links TRBV6-5 to TRBJ2-3, with D perhaps TRBD1 or TRBD2 (6 bases each). The length of the CDR3 is 16 residues. The V gene's germline CDR1 is MNHEY and CDR2 SVGAGI. V was clipped by 4 bases and J by 0 bases, with 14 bases between them. The chain's CDR3 is CASSSWGAPSTDTQYF. The CDR3 DNA sequence: TGTGCCAGCAGTTCCTGGGGGGCCCCTAGCACAGATACGCAGTATTTT.